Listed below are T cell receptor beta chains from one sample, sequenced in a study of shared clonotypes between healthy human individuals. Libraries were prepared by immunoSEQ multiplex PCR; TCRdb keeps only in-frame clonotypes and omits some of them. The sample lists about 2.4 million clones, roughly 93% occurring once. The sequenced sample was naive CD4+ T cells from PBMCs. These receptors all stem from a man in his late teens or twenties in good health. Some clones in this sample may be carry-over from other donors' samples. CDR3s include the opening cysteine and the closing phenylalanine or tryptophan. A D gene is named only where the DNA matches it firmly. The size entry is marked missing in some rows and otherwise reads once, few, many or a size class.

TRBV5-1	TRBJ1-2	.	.	CASSLAGDGYTF	TGCGCCAGCAGCTTGGCAGGGGATGGCTACACCTTC
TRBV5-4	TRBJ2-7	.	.	CASSVSWTTDYEQYF	TGTGCCAGCAGCGTGTCTTGGACTACTGATTACGAGCAGTACTTC
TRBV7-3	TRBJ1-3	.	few	CASSFAKSGNTIYF	TGTGCCAGCAGCTTTGCGAAATCGGGAAACACCATATATTTT
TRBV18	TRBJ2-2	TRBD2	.	CASSPLGGSVPGELFF	TGTGCCAGCTCACCACTGGGCGGGAGCGTGCCCGGGGAGCTGTTTTTT
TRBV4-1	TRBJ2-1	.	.	CASSQDVRTSNEQFF	TGCGCCAGCAGCCAAGATGTGAGGACAAGCAATGAGCAGTTCTTC
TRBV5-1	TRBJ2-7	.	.	CASSLGPANPLSYEQYF	TGCGCCAGCAGCTTGGGCCCCGCCAATCCCCTCTCCTACGAGCAGTACTTC
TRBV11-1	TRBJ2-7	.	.	CASSFGHRATYEQYF	TGTGCCAGCAGCTTCGGCCACAGGGCTACCTACGAGCAGTACTTC
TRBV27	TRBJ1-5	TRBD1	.	CASRKQTILGQNNQPQHF	TGTGCCAGCAGGAAGCAGACGATACTGGGACAGAATAATCAGCCCCAGCATTTT
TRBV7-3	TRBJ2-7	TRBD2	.	CASSLGTSGSYEQYF	TGTGCCAGCAGCTTAGGGACTAGCGGGTCCTACGAGCAGTACTTC
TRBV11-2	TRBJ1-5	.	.	CASSPSSVQPQHF	TGTGCCAGCAGCCCTAGCTCAGTACAGCCCCAGCATTTT
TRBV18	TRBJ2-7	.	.	CASSPSGDEQYF	TGTGCCAGCTCACCCTCAGGGGACGAGCAGTACTTC
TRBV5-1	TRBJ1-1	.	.	CASSLEAGPGEAFF	TGCGCCAGCAGCCTCGAAGCTGGACCGGGCGAAGCTTTCTTT
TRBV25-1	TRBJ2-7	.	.	CARAPQHEQYF	TGTGCCAGAGCCCCCCAGCACGAGCAGTACTTC
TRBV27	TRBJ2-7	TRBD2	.	CATAVAGGPYEQYF	TGTGCCACGGCTGTCGCGGGAGGCCCCTACGAGCAGTACTTC
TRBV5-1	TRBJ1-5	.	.	CASSPLGIGHQPQHF	TGCGCCAGCAGCCCCCTCGGGATCGGTCATCAGCCCCAGCATTTT
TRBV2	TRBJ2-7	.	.	CASSEENKYEQYF	TGTGCCAGCAGTGAAGAGAACAAGTACGAGCAGTACTTC
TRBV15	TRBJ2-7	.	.	CATSRVFGVYEQYF	TGTGCCACCAGCAGAGTTTTTGGGGTCTACGAGCAGTACTTC